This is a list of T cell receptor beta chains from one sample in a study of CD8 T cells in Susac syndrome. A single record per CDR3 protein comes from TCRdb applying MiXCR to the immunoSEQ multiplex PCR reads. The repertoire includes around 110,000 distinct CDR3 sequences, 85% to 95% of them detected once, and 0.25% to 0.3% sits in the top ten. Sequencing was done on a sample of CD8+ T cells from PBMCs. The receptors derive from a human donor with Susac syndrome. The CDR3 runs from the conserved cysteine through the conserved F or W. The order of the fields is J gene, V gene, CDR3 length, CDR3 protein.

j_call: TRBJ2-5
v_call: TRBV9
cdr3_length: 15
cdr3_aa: CASSRSGRVQETQYF

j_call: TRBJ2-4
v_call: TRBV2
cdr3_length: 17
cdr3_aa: CASSDPVGNLAKNIQYF

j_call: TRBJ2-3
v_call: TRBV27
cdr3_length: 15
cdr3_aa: CASSLLGLAADTQYF

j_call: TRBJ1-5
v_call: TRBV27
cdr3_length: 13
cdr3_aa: CARGLLGNQPQHF

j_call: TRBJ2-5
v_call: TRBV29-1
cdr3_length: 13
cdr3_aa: CSDLTGGEETQYF

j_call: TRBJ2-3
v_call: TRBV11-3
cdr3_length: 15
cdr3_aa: CASSFSGGAADTQYF

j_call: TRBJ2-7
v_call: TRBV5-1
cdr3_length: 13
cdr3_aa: CASSFRIPYEQYF

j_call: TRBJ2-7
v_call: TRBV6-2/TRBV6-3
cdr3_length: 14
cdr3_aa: CASSYGQGAFEQYF

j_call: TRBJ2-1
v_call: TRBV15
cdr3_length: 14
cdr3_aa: CATGVGAGGYEQFF

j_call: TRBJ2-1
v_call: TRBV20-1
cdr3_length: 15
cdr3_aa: CSAKSPSSSYNEQFF

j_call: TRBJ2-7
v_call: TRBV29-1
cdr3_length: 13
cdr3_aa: CSAKDRGSDEQYF

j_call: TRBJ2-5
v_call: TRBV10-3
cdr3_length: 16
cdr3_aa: CASSPGQGASQETQYF

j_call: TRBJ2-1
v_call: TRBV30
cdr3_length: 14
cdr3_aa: CAWSGGVLNNEQFF

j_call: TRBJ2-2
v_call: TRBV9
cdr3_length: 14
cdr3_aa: CASRRQGNTGELFF

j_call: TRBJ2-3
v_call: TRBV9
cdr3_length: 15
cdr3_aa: CASSWRGDPTDTQYF

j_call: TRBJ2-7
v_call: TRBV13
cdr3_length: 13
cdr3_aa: CASSLAADYEQYF

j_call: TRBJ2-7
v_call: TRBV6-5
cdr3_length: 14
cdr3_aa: CASSLFGSSYEQYF

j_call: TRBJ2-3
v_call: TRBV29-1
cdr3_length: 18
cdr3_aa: CSVEVPGLAGDSTDTQYF

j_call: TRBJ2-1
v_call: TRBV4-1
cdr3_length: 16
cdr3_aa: CASSQVTSGDYNEQFF

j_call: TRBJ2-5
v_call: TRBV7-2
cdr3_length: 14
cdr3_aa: CASSLGLRVETQYF

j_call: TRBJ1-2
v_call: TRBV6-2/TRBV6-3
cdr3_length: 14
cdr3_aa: CASRIAGTAYGYTF

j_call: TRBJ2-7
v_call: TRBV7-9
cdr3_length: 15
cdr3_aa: CASSHHTGTPYEQYF

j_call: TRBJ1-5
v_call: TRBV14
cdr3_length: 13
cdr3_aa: CASSQQGHQPQHF

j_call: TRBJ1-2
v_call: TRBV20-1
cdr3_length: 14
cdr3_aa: CSAPGQETNYGYTF

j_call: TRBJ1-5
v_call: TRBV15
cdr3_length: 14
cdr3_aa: CATSRDPLDSTQHF

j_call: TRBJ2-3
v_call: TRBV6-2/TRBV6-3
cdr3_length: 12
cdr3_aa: CASSYPGDTQYF

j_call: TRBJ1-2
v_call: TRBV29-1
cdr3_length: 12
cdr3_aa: CSSLGGNHGYTF

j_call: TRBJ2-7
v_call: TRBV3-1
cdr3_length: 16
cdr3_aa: CASSQRPGQGYYEQYF

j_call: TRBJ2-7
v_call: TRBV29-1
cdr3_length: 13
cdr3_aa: CSVTGGQHYEQYF

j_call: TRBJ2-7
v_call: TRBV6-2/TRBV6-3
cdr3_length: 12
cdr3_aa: CASGLAYYEQYF

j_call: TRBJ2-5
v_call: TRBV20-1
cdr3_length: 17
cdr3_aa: CSAREDSGGPFQETQYF

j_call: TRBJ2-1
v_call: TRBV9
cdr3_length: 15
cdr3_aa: CASSVGLGSFNEQFF

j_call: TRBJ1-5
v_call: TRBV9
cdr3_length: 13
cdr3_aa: CASSVGSGQPQHF

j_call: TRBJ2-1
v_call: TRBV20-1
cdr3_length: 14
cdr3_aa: CSARDRVSYNEQFF

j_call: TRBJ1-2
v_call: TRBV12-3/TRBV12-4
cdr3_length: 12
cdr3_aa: CASSSGGSGYTF

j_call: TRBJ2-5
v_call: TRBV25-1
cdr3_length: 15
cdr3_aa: CASSERDTYQETQYF

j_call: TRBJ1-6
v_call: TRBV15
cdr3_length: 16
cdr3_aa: CATSPVSQGLGSPLHF

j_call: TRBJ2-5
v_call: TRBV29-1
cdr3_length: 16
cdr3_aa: CSVEYASGTGAGTQYF

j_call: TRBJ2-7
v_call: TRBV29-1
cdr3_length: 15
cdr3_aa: CSVVGGLVSPYEQYF

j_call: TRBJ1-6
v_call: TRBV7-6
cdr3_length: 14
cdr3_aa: CASKGREYNSPLHF

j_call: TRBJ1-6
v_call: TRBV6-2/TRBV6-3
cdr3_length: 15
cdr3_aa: CASSYPRDLHSPLHF

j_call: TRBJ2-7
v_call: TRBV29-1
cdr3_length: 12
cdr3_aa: CSVETGAGEQYF

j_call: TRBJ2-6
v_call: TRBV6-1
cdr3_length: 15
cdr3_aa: CASSVQGAGANVLTF

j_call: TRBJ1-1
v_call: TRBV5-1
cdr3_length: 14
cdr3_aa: CASSFRVPNTEAFF

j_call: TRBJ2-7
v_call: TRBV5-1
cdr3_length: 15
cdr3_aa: CASSFGGGSSYEQYF

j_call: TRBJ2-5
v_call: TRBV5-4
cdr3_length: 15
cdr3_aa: CASSPRGGGAETQYF

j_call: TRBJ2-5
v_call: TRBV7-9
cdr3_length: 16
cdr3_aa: CASTPRWGGAGETQYF

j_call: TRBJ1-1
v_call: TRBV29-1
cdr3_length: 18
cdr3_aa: CSVEDFKGTGGFGTEAFF

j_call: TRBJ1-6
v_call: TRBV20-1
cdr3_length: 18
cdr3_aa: CSARGQGANSSYNSPLHF